These 8 T cell receptor beta chains originate from one sample sequenced in a study of T cell responses to AZD1222 COVID-19 vaccine. Produced via immunoSEQ multiplex PCR; TCRdb's table is partial and in-frame only. The data show some 150,000 clones, 89% seen once. The sample in question was peripheral blood, obtained on day 0 of AZD1222 vaccination. Receptors were obtained from an adult in good health.

V usage is TRBV13 and J usage is TRBJ2-7; D remains ambiguous. CDR1 is PRHDT and CDR2 is FYEKMQ in the germline V gene (reference sequence). The CDR3 covers 16 residues. The V gene lost 4 bases and the J gene lost 2 bases, with 18 bases spanning the gap. In DNA, the CDR3 is TGTGCCAGCAGCTCCCCAGCGCAGGTAGTTCCCTACGAGCAGTACTTC. This gives the protein CASSSPAQVVPYEQYF.

This clone was counted between two and nine times. The chain has TRBV5-4 and TRBJ1-2, with D tentatively TRBD1 (6 bases). V dropped 1 base and J dropped 2 bases, with 12 bases sitting between them. Looked up from germline, CDR1 is SGHNT and CDR2 is YYREEE (reference sequence). The CDR3 loop spans 15 amino acids. The DNA for the CDR3 is TGTGCCAGCAGCTTGTTTGGGGGGCTGAACTATGGCTACACCTTC. Encoded protein: CASSLFGGLNYGYTF.

The DNA for the CDR3 is TGTGCCTGGAGTCCTTTGGAGAGACAGGCTAACTATGGCTACACCTTC. Translation gives CAWSPLERQANYGYTF. The J gene is TRBJ1-2, the V gene TRBV30, with TRBD1 as a possible D gene (6 bases). V was clipped by 2 bases and J by 0 bases, with 16 bases between them. CDR3 size: 16 residues. Germline loops: CDR1 GTSNPN, CDR2 SVGIG (reference sequence).

The chain carries TRBV5-1 and TRBJ1-4; possible D gene TRBD1, 5 bases. Deletions cut 4 bases from V and 0 bases from J, with 10 bases between. The germline V gene has CDR1 SGHRS and CDR2 YFSETQ. This CDR3 is built from 15 residues. CDR3 residues: CASSGGFATNEKLFF. Here the CDR3 DNA reads TGCGCCAGCAGCGGGGGTTTCGCAACTAATGAAAAACTGTTTTTT. The complete variable domain, with remaining parts taken from reference TRBV5-1 and TRBJ1-4, reads KAGVTQTPRYLIKTRGQQVTLSCSPISGHRSVSWYQQTPGQGLQFLFEYFSETQRNKGNFPGRFSGRQFSNSRSEMNVSTLELGDSALYLCASSGGFATNEKLFFGSGTQLSVL.

This clone appeared once. The rearrangement uses TRBV7-2 and TRBJ2-7, with 8 bases identical to TRBD2. The trim removed 5 bases at V and 2 bases at J, leaving 11 bases unmatched. The germline V gene has CDR1 SGHTA and CDR2 FQGNSA. This CDR3 contains 16 residues. CDR3 amino acids: CASSQGSGRGPYEQYF. The CDR3 bases are TGTGCCAGCAGCCAAGGAAGCGGGAGAGGGCCCTACGAGCAGTACTTC.

V is TRBV4-1 and J is TRBJ1-2; the D gene is possibly TRBD1 (6 bases). V shed 1 base and J shed 7 bases, with 25 bases lying between them. This CDR3 is built from 18 residues. The germline gives CDR1 MGHRA, CDR2 YSYEKL. The CDR3 loop reads CASSQGKPTGPVWSGYTF. DNA of the CDR3: TGCGCCAGCAGCCAAGGAAAACCTACAGGGCCCGTGTGGTCTGGCTACACCTTC.

This chain connects TRBV6-5 to TRBJ2-2; a possible D gene is TRBD1 (6 bases). Trimming took off 6 bases at V and 6 bases at J, with 8 bases between the two ends. CDR3 size: 12 residues. Germline assignment: CDR1 MNHEY and CDR2 SVGAGI. DNA of the CDR3: TGTGCCAGCAGCGAGGGGGCCGGGGAGCTGTTTTTT. Its protein is CASSEGAGELFF.

This sequence joins TRBV3-1 (or the pseudogene TRBV3-2) and TRBJ1-2; maybe TRBD1 (6 bases). The CDR3 runs to 12 residues. Trimming removed 9 bases at V and 8 bases at J, with 16 bases between. Germline V CDR1 and CDR2: LGHDT, YNNKEL (reference sequence). CDR3 in amino acids: CASRPGGGGYTF. The CDR3 DNA follows: TGTGCCAGTAGGCCCGGTGGGGGCGGCTACACCTTC.